The subject of this entry is one TCR beta chain. The entry originates in a study of blood T cell repertoires in COVID-19. Measured with immunoSEQ multiplex PCR; TCRdb has only the in-frame clones, and not every one. The sample shows 200,000 to 300,000 clones, around 87% of them seen only once. Assignments of participants to cohorts depended upon their own reported clinical history. V was clipped by 6 bases and J by 4 bases; unmatched bases: 1. CDR3 length: 12 residues. CDR1 and CDR2 from the germline V gene are SEHNR and FQNEAQ (reference sequence). The chain uses TRBV7-9 and TRBJ1-1; 8 bases line up with TRBD1. The sequence derives from a woman in her forties with acute COVID-19. The sequenced material came from PBMCs or T cells enriched from blood (not recorded which). CDR3 in DNA: TGTGCCAGCAGGACAGGGGCCACTGAAGCTTTCTTT. This translates into CASRTGATEAFF.